One sample yielded the 21 T cell receptor beta chains listed below, sequenced in a study of CD8+ T cells in alopecia areata. Extracted RNA was reverse transcribed, and the resulting cDNA served as sequencing template. Measured with immunoSEQ multiplex PCR; TCRdb has only the in-frame clones, and not every one. The sample includes 120,000 to 150,000 clones, 62% seen only once; the top ten take 35% to 40%. Sample: CD8+ T cells sorted from blood. The receptors here all came from a human donor in good health.

In its sample, this clone was seen a few times. The chain joins TRBV7-2 to TRBJ1-1; D is uncertain. The CDR3 contains 10 residues. The germline V and J ends were trimmed by 5 bases and 7 bases, with 5 bases remaining between them. Germline V gene lookup returns CDR1 SGHTA and CDR2 FQGNSA. CDR3 sequence: CASSRLEAFF. The CDR3 DNA reads as TGTGCCAGCAGCAGGCTTGAAGCTTTCTTT.

The rearrangement uses TRBV6-5 and TRBJ1-1; D uncertain. This CDR3 has 16 amino acids. Trimming left V 2 bases short and J 1 base short, with 14 bases between. Looked up from germline, CDR1 is MNHEY and CDR2 is SVGAGI. In DNA, the CDR3 is TGTGCCAGCAGTTACACGATCGGGTCGACGAACACTGAAGCTTTCTTT. Translated: CASSYTIGSTNTEAFF.

The genes are TRBV27 and TRBJ1-1; the D is unclear. Germline V gives CDR1 MNHEY, CDR2 SMNVEV (reference sequence). The CDR3 runs to 13 residues. Trimming took 4 bases from V and 3 from J, leaving 9 bases between them. In DNA form, the CDR3 reads TGTGCCAGCAGTTCCCATCGGTACACTGAAGCTTTCTTT. Amino acid sequence: CASSSHRYTEAFF.

The V call is TRBV29-1, the J call TRBJ2-1; unclear D gene. V was cut by 1 base and J by 4 bases, with 14 bases left in between. The CDR3 spans 15 residues. Germline V gives CDR1 SQVTM, CDR2 ANQGSEA. CDR3 sequence reads: CSVEGLGYGYNEQFF. CDR3 bases: TGCAGCGTTGAAGGGTTAGGGTACGGGTACAATGAGCAGTTCTTC.

This clone occurred a few times. The chain joins TRBV28 to TRBJ2-1; 8 bases align to TRBD2. V trimming: 6 bases; J trimming: 6 bases; junction bases outside the gene matches: 7. CDR3 length: 14 residues. Germline V lookup: CDR1 MDHEN, CDR2 SYDVKM. CDR3 protein: CASSPGTRINEQFF. CDR3 nucleotide sequence: TGTGCCAGCAGCCCCGGGACTAGGATCAATGAGCAGTTCTTC.

The chain recombines TRBV6-6 with TRBJ2-5; D might be TRBD2 (6 bases). Trimming shortened V by 4 bases and J by 5 bases, and 17 bases separated the two germline ends. This CDR3 is 15 amino acids long. CDR1 is MNHNY, CDR2 SVGAGI, per germline (reference sequence). CDR3 region: CASSFVTGDLETQYF. The DNA for the CDR3 is TGTGCCAGCAGTTTTGTAACGGGGGACCTGGAGACCCAGTACTTC.

The gene calls are TRBV4-1 and TRBJ2-5, with 7 nucleotides matching TRBD1. Germline V gives CDR1 MGHRA, CDR2 YSYEKL. This CDR3 comprises 15 residues. V was clipped by 7 bases and J by 5 bases; unmatched bases: 13. The CDR3 bases are TGCGCCAGCACTCTAAAACAGGGGTCGCGGGAGACCCAGTACTTC. This encodes CASTLKQGSRETQYF.

This clone was picked up a small number of times. V gene TRBV23-1 combines with J gene TRBJ1-4; 11 nucleotides line up with TRBD1. TRBV23-1 is classed as an ORF, of uncertain function. V shed 0 bases, J shed 6 bases, and the junction held 9 bases outside the gene matches. The CDR3 has 18 residues. CDR3 sequence reads: CASSQSKGQGEIDEKLFF. The CDR3 nucleotides are TGCGCCAGCAGTCAATCGAAGGGACAGGGGGAAATAGATGAAAAACTGTTTTTT.

This chain links TRBV6-6 with TRBJ1-5; D unclear. Trimming left V 7 bases short and J 1 base short, with 11 bases between. The CDR3 is made up of 14 amino acids. Per germline, CDR1 MNHNY and CDR2 SVGAGI (reference sequence). The CDR3 spells CASTYPGSNQPQHF. CDR3 coding DNA: TGTGCCAGCACCTACCCCGGAAGCAATCAGCCCCAGCATTTT.

The V and J genes are TRBV29-1 and TRBJ2-3; TRBD1 or TRBD2 may be the D gene (6 bases each). The CDR3 is made up of 15 amino acids. V lost 6 bases and J lost 2, with 18 bases in between. Germline V lookup: CDR1 SQVTM, CDR2 ANQGSEA. The chain's CDR3 is CSVERGRTDTDTQYF. The CDR3 bases are TGCAGCGTCGAACGGGGGAGGACAGACACAGATACGCAGTATTTT.

The CDR3 sequence is CSVRQDWNYGYTF. CDR3 DNA sequence: TGCAGCGTCCGACAGGACTGGAACTATGGCTACACCTTC. V is TRBV29-1 and J is TRBJ1-2; tentatively, D is TRBD1 (6 bases). CDR3 length: 13 residues. V lost 6 bases and J 2 bases, leaving 13 bases between the germline ends. Per the germline V gene, CDR1 is SQVTM and CDR2 is ANQGSEA.

The chain employs TRBV29-1 and TRBJ2-2; 12 bases agree with TRBD2. The CDR3 runs to 17 residues. Germline loops: CDR1 SQVTM, CDR2 ANQGSEA. Trimming cost V 7 bases and J 4 bases; bases outside gene matches: 13. This CDR3 reads CSAPPRLAGDVTGELFF. CDR3 DNA: TGCAGCGCCCCTCCTCGACTAGCGGGAGACGTCACCGGGGAGCTGTTTTTT.

The rearrangement uses TRBV2 and TRBJ2-7, with 7 nucleotides matching TRBD1. V shed 7 bases, J shed 2 bases, and the junction held 2 bases outside the gene matches. CDR1 and CDR2 (germline): SNHLY, FYNNEI. CDR3 length: 12 amino acids. CDR3 in DNA: TGTGCCAGCAAGGGGACAGCCTACGAGCAGTACTTC. This codes for CASKGTAYEQYF.

The rearrangement links TRBV9 to TRBJ1-5, with TRBD1 matching over 7 bases. Trimming removed 4 bases from V and 1 base from J; junction bases left unmatched: 5. The CDR3 extends over 15 amino acids. CDR1 SGDLS and CDR2 YYNGEE come from the germline V gene. CDR3 loop: CASSPTGASNQPQHF. CDR3 nucleotides: TGTGCCAGCAGCCCCACAGGGGCCAGCAATCAGCCCCAGCATTTT.

The chain links TRBV6-6 to TRBJ2-5; TRBD1 agrees at 7 bases. This CDR3 is built from 14 residues. Germline lookup yields CDR1 MNHNY and CDR2 SVGAGI (reference sequence). V lost 4 bases, J lost 3 bases, and 5 bases stayed unmatched. This chain's CDR3 is CASSWTGSKETQYF. CDR3 nucleotides: TGTGCCAGCAGTTGGACAGGTTCTAAAGAGACCCAGTACTTC.

This clone was detected many times. Additional DNA sequences in this sample encode the identical CDR3. The gene calls are TRBV28 and TRBJ2-1; 10 bases map to TRBD2. The V and J ends lost 5 bases and 6 bases, in that order; junction bases with no gene match: 7. Germline V gives CDR1 MDHEN, CDR2 SYDVKM. This CDR3 region has 15 residues. Here the CDR3 reads CASSEGTSAPNEQFF. DNA of the CDR3: TGTGCCAGCAGTGAAGGGACTAGCGCGCCCAATGAGCAGTTCTTC.

In its sample, this clone was seen a few times. The genes are TRBV6-5 and TRBJ2-1, with 8 nucleotides matching TRBD2. CDR3 length equals 16 residues. Germline V gene data show CDR1 as MNHEY and CDR2 as SVGAGI. With V trimmed by 0 bases and J by 0 bases, 1 base remained unmatched. The CDR3 region is CASSYSSGSSYNEQFF. In nucleotides, the CDR3 is TGTGCCAGCAGTTACTCGAGCGGGAGCTCCTACAATGAGCAGTTCTTC.

In nucleotides, the CDR3 is TGCAGCGTTGAAGCCGCAGGGGTGTCCTCCTACAATGAGCAGTTCTTC. This sequence encodes CSVEAAGVSSYNEQFF. The rearrangement joins TRBV29-1 to TRBJ2-1; D perhaps matches TRBD1 (6 bases). Germline loops: CDR1 SQVTM, CDR2 ANQGSEA. V was clipped by 1 base and J by 0 bases, with 13 bases between them. The CDR3 sequence is 16 residues long.

This sequence joins TRBV2 and TRBJ2-7; D not resolved. The CDR3 spans 10 residues. V lost 4 bases to trimming and J lost 5 bases, with 3 bases between them. Germline-derived CDR1 and CDR2 are SNHLY and FYNNEI. CDR3 amino acids: CASSVNEQYF. CDR3 nucleotide sequence: TGTGCCAGCAGTGTCAACGAGCAGTACTTC.

The rearrangement links TRBV4-1 to TRBJ2-4; 12 bases align to TRBD1. This CDR3 has 15 amino acids. Germline loops: CDR1 MGHRA, CDR2 YSYEKL. J gave up 8 bases and V 5 bases, and 7 bases lay outside the gene matches. The CDR3 loop reads CASSVGTGGEDIQYF. The CDR3 DNA is TGCGCCAGCAGCGTAGGGACAGGGGGCGAGGACATTCAGTACTTC.

The chain combines TRBV9 with TRBJ2-4, with a tentative D call TRBD1 (5 bases). CDR1 and CDR2 from the germline V gene are SGDLS and YYNGEE. V was shortened by 3 bases and J by 5 bases, with 12 bases between the two germline ends. This CDR3 is 14 amino acids long. Here the CDR3 DNA reads TGTGCCAGCAGCGGGTCTAGGGGCCAAAACATTCAGTACTTC. Protein sequence: CASSGSRGQNIQYF.